The entry that follows covers one T cell receptor beta chain sequence. The data derive from a study of human T cells and chemical hapten exposure. Stated time point: patch test 1, 2 weeks after DPC sensitization. Treatment denoted: therapeutic diphenylcyclopropenone sensitization with weekly scalp DPC. TCRdb analysed the RACE reads with MiXCR anew, one entry per CDR3 protein. The repertoire holds under 200,000 distinct CDR3 sequences, with 14% as singletons. The sample in question was whole blood, obtained in connection with sensitization to the hapten diphenylcyclopropenone (DPC). The origin of this receptor is a woman in her twenties or thirties with alopecia areata. Some clones in this sample may be carry-over from other donors' samples.

The CDR3 DNA reads as TGTGCCAGCGGTCGGGACAGGGGTATAGCCGGCAATCAGCCCCAGCATTTT. Protein: CASGRDRGIAGNQPQHF. This chain links TRBV27 with TRBJ1-5; 10 nucleotides align to TRBD1. The CDR3 length is 17 residues. The V gene end was trimmed by 8 bases and the J gene end by 2 bases; junction bases not matched to a gene: 12. In germline, CDR1 is MNHEY, CDR2 SMNVEV (reference sequence).